This T cell receptor beta chain was recorded in a study of cytomegalovirus exposure and HLA in healthy donors. 13 Jbeta primers and 60 Vbeta primers were used for the PCR. Sequencing was performed with immunoSEQ multiplex PCR; in TCRdb, only in-frame clones are kept and a portion is missing. The table lists 160,000 or so clones, about three quarters of them singletons. A note on this clone: The antigen is undetermined.

Germline V lookup: CDR1 MNHNS, CDR2 SASEGT. The germline V and J ends were trimmed by 7 bases and 4 bases, with 11 bases remaining between them. This CDR3 is 13 amino acids long. Broader study findings: Sequencing probably produced one cluster of sequence variants that were highly shared. Presence/absence analyses rested on an assumption that sequencing depth was roughly uniform across donors. Per a later analysis, HLA-associated TCR beta chains showed more clonal expansion than other, equally common TCR beta chains.

This TCR was recovered from a woman younger than 45 in good health and CMV-seronegative. This rearrangement joins TRBV6-1 to TRBJ2-1; TRBD1 is a possible D gene (5 bases). The specimen sequenced was PBMCs. CDR3 sequence (DNA): TGTGCCAGCACCACAGGTTCGTACAATGAGCAGTTCTTC. It translates to CASTTGSYNEQFF.